The text below deals with one T cell receptor (beta chain). Its antigen is unknown. The data derive from a study of blood T cells in healthy people across ages. There were at least 5 micrograms of total RNA extracted from every sample. Study findings and constraints: Whereas aged donors had fewer naive CD4+ cells, long-lived donors had more of them and higher diversity.

A second about 7 to 11 cycle PCR used barcoded and J-beta primers. Each TCR beta cDNA got a 12-nucleotide random molecular identifier. TCRdb called the 5' RACE reads again in MiXCR, with one record for every CDR3 protein. The top ten hold 25% to 35% of the sample, which has 890,000 or so distinct CDR3 sequences, around two thirds seen once. Sequencing input: blood. The TCR was taken from a man aged 30 to 39 in good health.

CDR3 sequence (DNA): TGTGCCAGCAGACCCCTAGCGTCCTACGAGCAGTACTTC. Translating it yields CASRPLASYEQYF. This rearrangement joins TRBV6-6 to TRBJ2-4; D possibly corresponds to TRBD2 (6 bases). The closer fit of TRBJ2-7 to the DNA end suggests the J call may be wrong. This CDR3 is built from 13 residues. Germline assignment: CDR1 MNHNY and CDR2 SVGAGI (reference sequence).